The sequence of this T cell receptor (beta chain) was determined in a study of control samples from healthy donors and cancer patients. Clones were sequenced by immunoSEQ multiplex PCR, and TCRdb holds only the in-frame ones, with some missing. The sample lists 90,000 to 95,000 clones; 85% were seen once. This clone turned up a few times. CDR1 is SEHNR, CDR2 FQNEAQ, per germline (reference sequence). This CDR3 spans 15 amino acids. V was pared by 5 bases and J by 2 bases, with 5 bases of the junction left unmatched. This receptor was obtained from a man aged 25-45 years in good health. Sample: blood. This chain connects TRBV7-9 to TRBJ1-5; 8 bases fit TRBD1. The CDR3 bases are TGTGCCAGCAGCCCGACAGGGGTCGGCAATCAGCCCCAGCATTTT. Its protein product is CASSPTGVGNQPQHF.